These 7 T cell receptor beta chains were all obtained from the same sample, sequenced in a study of T cells expressing NK-cell markers. TCRdb reprocessed the 5' RACE reads and reports one entry per CDR3 protein, with no DNA. Its listing shows about 550,000 distinct CDR3 sequences. Sequencing used blood T cells: a sorted CD56 or NKG2C T cell subset, CD4+ or CD8+ T cells, or bulk PBMC T cells (not recorded which). The receptors stem from a man aged 18 to 30 in good health.

The chain links TRBV7-9 to TRBJ1-1. Germline lookup yields CDR1 SEHNR and CDR2 FQNEAQ (reference sequence). CDR3 length: 13 residues. The chain's CDR3 is CASSRVENTEAFF.

The chain employs TRBV10-3 and TRBJ2-3. The length of the CDR3 is 15 residues. Germline values: CDR1 ENHRY, CDR2 SYGVKD. CDR3 residues: CAISESEVVTDTQYF.

The chain uses TRBV5-1 and TRBJ2-1. The CDR3 is made up of 15 amino acids. Germline loops: CDR1 SGHRS, CDR2 YFSETQ. The CDR3 reads CASSLDGRRKDEQFF.

The rearrangement joins TRBV20-1 to TRBJ1-5; absent DNA, TCRdb's TRBD1 call cannot be checked. The length of the CDR3 is 13 residues. Germline lookup yields CDR1 DFQATT and CDR2 SNEGSKA (reference sequence). The CDR3 is CSALTGGNQPQHF.

The V and J genes are TRBV19 and TRBJ1-2; absent DNA, TCRdb's TRBD1 call cannot be checked. Germline assignment: CDR1 LNHDA and CDR2 SQIVND (reference sequence). CDR3 size: 15 residues. The CDR3 sequence is CASSTTAAGGYGYTF.

The chain combines TRBV3-1 with TRBJ2-1; absent DNA, TCRdb's TRBD2 call cannot be checked. The CDR3 extends over 16 amino acids. Germline assignment: CDR1 LGHDT and CDR2 YNNKEL (reference sequence). CDR3 amino acids: CASSQTGPFLGNEQFF.

V and J are TRBV6-2 or TRBV6-3 and TRBJ2-1; the D gene TCRdb calls, TRBD2, cannot be checked with no DNA. Per the germline V gene, CDR1 is MNHEY and CDR2 is SVGEGT. This CDR3 is built from 15 residues. CDR3 residues: CASTLAGVIYNEQFF.